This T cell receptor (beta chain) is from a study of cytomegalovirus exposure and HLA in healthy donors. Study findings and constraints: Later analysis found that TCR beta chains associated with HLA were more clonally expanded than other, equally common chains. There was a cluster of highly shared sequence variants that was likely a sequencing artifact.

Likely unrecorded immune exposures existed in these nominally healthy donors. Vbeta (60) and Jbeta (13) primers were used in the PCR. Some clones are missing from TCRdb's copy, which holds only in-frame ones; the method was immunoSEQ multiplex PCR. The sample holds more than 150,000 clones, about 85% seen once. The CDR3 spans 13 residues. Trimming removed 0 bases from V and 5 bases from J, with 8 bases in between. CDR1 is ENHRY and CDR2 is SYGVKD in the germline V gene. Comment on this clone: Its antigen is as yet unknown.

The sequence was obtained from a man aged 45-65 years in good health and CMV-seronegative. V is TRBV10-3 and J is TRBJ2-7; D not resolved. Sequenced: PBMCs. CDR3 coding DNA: TGTGCCATCAGTGAGTCATCGTCCCACGAGCAGTACTTC. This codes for CAISESSSHEQYF.